The sequence of this TCR beta chain was determined in a study of blood T cell repertoires in COVID-19. Study-level information: Specimens from acute and convalescent COVID-19 originated in the United States, Italy and Spain. The cDNA or gDNA used as material had been derived from T cells, B-cell-depleted T cells, or PBMCs.

The V end was cut by 3 bases, the J end by 5 bases, with 10 bases between. Germline values: CDR1 MDHEN, CDR2 SYDVKM. CDR3 length: 14 amino acids. In Seattle, patients joined the study during active infection and were tracked longitudinally. In the original analysis: How many nucleated cells were present was estimated from reference gene primer amplification. Sequenced by immunoSEQ multiplex PCR; TCRdb stores in-frame clones only, minus some. V, J and clone size reflect that table, while D and trimming were determined from the DNA. The sample includes just over 250,000 clones, approximately 91% of them seen just once.

V is TRBV28 and J is TRBJ2-2; a possible D gene is TRBD1 (5 bases). The source material was peripheral blood. The receptor comes from a person aged 18 to 35 with COVID-19, enrolled during active disease. This chain's CDR3 is CASSFEQGTGELFF. CDR3 nucleotide sequence: TGTGCCAGCAGTTTCGAGCAGGGAACCGGGGAGCTGTTTTTT.